This T cell receptor beta chain was recorded in a study of shared clonotypes between healthy human individuals. Clones were read by immunoSEQ multiplex PCR, and TCRdb kept only the in-frame ones, dropping some. The repertoire holds some 690,000 clones, with less than 95% as singletons. V was trimmed by 2 bases and J by 0 bases, leaving 7 bases between them. This CDR3 region has 14 residues. Germline V gene data show CDR1 as MDHEN and CDR2 as SYDVKM. The TCR originated in a man aged 18 to 29 in good health. Some clones in this sample may be carry-over from other donors' samples. Sequenced: memory CD8+ T cells from PBMCs. Described subset: CD45RO+ cells pooled with CCR7-negative TemRA cells. This chain links TRBV28 with TRBJ1-1; no clear D. This CDR3 reads CASSLGLLNTEAFF. The DNA for the CDR3 is TGTGCCAGCAGTTTAGGCCTCTTGAACACTGAAGCTTTCTTT.